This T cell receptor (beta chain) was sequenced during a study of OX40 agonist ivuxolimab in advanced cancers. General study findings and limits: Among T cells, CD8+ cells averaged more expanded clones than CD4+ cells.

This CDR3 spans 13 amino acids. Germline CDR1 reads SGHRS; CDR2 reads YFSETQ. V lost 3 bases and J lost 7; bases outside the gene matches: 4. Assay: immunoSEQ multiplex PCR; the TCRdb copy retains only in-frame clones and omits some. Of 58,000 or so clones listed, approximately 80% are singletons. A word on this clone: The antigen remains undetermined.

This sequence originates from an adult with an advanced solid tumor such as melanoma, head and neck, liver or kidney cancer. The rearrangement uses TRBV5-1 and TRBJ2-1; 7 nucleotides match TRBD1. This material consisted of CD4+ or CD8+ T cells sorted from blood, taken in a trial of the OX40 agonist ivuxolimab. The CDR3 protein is CASSSTQGNEQFF. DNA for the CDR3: TGCGCCAGCAGCTCCACACAGGGGAATGAGCAGTTCTTC.